This TCR beta chain comes out of a study of blood T cell repertoires in COVID-19. Across the study: Nucleic acid was either cDNA or gDNA, and it came from T cells, B-cell-depleted T cells, or PBMCs.

The data were produced by immunoSEQ multiplex PCR, yet TCRdb's version contains in-frame clones alone and is incomplete. The table shows 200,000 to 250,000 clones, with roughly 88% occurring only once. This CDR3 is built from 18 residues. CDR1 SGHDT and CDR2 YYEEEE come from the germline V gene. Trimming shortened V by 3 bases and J by 3 bases, and 22 bases separated the two germline ends. Recruitment covered fewer than 25 US areas and drew participants whose ages spanned about 18 to 100 years. In assigning cohorts, the study relied on participant-reported clinical history. Among Cohort 3 donors, those recovered had two negative PCRs, clearance, or symptom resolution.

The sample comprised PBMCs or T cells enriched from blood (not recorded which). This clonotype originated in a woman between 45 and 60 years old who had recovered from COVID-19. This chain joins TRBV5-6 and TRBJ1-5, with D possibly TRBD1 on 6 matching bases. Here the CDR3 reads CASSSLVAGATANQPQHF. CDR3 in DNA: TGTGCCAGCAGCTCACTAGTTGCAGGGGCGACGGCCAATCAGCCCCAGCATTTT.